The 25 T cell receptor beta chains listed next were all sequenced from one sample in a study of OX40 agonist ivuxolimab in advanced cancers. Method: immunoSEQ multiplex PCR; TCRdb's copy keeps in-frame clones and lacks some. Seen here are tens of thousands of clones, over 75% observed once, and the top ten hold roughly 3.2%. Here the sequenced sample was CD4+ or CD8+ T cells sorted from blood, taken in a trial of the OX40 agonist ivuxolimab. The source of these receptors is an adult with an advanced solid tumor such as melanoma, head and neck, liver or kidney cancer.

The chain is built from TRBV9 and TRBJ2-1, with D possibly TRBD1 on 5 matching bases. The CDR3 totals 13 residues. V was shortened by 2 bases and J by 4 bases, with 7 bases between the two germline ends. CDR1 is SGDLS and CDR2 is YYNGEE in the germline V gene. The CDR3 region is CASSVTGYNEQFF. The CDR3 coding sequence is TGTGCCAGCAGCGTTACAGGTTACAATGAGCAGTTCTTC.

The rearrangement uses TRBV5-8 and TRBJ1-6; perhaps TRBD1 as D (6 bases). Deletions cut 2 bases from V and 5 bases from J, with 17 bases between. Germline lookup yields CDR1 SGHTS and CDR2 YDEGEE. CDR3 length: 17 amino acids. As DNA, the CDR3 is TGTGCCAGCAGCTTATTCTTGGGGGGGGCGAATAATTCACCCCTCCACTTT. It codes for CASSLFLGGANNSPLHF.

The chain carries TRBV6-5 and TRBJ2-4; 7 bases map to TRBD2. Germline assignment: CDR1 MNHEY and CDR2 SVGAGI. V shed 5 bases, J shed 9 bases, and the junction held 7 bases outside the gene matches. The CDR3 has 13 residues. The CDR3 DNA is TGTGCCAGCAGTGACCCGAGGGAGGGCATTCAGTACTTC. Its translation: CASSDPREGIQYF.

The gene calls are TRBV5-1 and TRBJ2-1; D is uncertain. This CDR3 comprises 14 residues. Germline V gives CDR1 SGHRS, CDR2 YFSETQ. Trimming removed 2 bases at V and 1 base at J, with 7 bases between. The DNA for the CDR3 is TGCGCCAGCAGCTTAGACAATTCCTACAATGAGCAGTTCTTC. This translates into CASSLDNSYNEQFF.

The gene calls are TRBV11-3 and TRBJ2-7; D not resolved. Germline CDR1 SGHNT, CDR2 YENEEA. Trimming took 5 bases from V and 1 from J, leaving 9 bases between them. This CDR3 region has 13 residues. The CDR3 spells CASSIGPSYEQYF. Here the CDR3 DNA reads TGTGCCAGCAGCATAGGACCGTCCTACGAGCAGTACTTC.

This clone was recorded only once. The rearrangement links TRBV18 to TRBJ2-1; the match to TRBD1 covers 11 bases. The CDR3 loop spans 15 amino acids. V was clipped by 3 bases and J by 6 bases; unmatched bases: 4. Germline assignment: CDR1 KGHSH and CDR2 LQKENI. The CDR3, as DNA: TGTGCCAGCTCACCGGACAGGGGGCACTTCAATGAGCAGTTCTTC. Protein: CASSPDRGHFNEQFF.

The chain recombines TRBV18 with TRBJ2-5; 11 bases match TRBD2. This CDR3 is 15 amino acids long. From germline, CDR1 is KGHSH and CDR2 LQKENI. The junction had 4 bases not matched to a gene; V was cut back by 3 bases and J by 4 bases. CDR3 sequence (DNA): TGTGCCAGCTCACCGAGAGGGACTAGCGGAGAGACCCAGTACTTC. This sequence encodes CASSPRGTSGETQYF.

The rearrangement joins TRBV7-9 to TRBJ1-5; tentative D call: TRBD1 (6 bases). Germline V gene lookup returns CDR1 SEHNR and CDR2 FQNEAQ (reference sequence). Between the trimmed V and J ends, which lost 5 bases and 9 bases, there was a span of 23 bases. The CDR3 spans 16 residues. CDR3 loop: CASSPSDSFNRWPQHF. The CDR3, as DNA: TGTGCCAGCAGCCCGTCGGACAGTTTTAATCGCTGGCCCCAGCATTTT.

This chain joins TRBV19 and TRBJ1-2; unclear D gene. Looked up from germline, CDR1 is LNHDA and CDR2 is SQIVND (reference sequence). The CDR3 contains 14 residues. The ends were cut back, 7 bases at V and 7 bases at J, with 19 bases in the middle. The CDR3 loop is CASTLSLPGGGYTF. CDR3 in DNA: TGTGCCAGTACCCTTTCCCTACCAGGCGGTGGCTACACCTTC.

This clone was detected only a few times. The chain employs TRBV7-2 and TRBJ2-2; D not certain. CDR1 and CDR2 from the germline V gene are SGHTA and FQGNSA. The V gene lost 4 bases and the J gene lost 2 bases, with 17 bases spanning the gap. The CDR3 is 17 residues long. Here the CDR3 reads CASSSPFGRTNTGELFF. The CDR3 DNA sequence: TGTGCCAGCAGCTCCCCTTTCGGACGGACCAACACCGGGGAGCTGTTTTTT.

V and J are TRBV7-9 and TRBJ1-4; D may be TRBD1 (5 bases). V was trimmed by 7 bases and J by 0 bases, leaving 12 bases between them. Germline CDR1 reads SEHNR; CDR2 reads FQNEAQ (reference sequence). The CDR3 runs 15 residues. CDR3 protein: CASTLGVTTNEKLFF. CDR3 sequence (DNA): TGTGCCAGCACCCTAGGGGTCACAACTAATGAAAAACTGTTTTTT.

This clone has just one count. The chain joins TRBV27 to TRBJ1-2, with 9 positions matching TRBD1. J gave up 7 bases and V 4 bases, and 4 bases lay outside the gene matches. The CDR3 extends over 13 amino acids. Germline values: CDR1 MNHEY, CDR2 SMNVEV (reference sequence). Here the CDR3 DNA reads TGTGCCAGCAGTTCCGTACAGGGGGCTGGCTACACCTTC. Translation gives CASSSVQGAGYTF.

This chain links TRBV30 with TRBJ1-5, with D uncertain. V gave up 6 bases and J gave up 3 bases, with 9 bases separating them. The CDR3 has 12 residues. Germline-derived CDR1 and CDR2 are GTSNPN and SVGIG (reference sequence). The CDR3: CACSGVNQPQHF. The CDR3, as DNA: TGTGCCTGCTCGGGAGTCAATCAGCCCCAGCATTTT.

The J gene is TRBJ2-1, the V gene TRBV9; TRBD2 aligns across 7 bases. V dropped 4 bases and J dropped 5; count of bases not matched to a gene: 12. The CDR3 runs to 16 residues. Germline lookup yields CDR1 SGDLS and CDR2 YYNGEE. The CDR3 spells CASSPFSGPGDNEQFF. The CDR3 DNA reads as TGTGCCAGCAGCCCATTTAGCGGGCCTGGGGACAATGAGCAGTTCTTC.

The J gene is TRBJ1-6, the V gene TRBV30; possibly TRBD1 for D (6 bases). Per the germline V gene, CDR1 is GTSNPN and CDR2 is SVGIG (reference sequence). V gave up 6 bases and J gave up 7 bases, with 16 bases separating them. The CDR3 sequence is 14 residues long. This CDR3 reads CACPTGLGNSPLHF. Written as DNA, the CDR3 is TGTGCCTGTCCCACAGGGCTGGGGAATTCACCCCTCCACTTT.

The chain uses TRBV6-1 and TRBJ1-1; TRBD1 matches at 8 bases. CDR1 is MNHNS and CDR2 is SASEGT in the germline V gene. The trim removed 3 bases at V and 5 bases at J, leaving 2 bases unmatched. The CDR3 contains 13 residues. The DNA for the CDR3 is TGTGCCAGCAGTGACAGGGGGCTGACTGAAGCTTTCTTT. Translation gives CASSDRGLTEAFF.

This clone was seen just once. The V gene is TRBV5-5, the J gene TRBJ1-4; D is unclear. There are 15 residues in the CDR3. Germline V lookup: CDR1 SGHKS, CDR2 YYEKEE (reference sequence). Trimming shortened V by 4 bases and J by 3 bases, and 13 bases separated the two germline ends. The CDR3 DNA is TGTGCCAGCAGCGGATACAGAAACTCTAATGAAAAACTGTTTTTT. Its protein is CASSGYRNSNEKLFF.

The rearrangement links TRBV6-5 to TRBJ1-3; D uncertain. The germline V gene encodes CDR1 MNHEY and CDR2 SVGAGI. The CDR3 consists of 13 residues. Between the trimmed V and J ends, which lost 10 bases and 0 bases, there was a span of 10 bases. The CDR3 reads CATQRPSGNTIYF. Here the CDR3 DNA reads TGTGCCACTCAACGTCCCTCTGGAAACACCATATATTTT.

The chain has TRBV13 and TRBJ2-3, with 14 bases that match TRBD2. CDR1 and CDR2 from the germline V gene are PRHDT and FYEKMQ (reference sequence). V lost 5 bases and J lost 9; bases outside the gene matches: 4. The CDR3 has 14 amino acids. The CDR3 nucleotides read TGTGCCAGCAGCCGGGGACTAGCGGGAGTGACGCAGTATTTT. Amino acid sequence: CASSRGLAGVTQYF.

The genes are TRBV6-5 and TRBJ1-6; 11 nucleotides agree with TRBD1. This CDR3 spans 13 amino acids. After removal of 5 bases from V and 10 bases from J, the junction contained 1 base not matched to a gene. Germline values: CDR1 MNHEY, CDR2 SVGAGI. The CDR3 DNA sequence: TGTGCCAGCAGTCGGGACAGGGGGTCACCCCTCCACTTT. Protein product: CASSRDRGSPLHF.

The CDR3 spells CASSLGQGSTDTQYF. In DNA form, the CDR3 reads TGTGCCAGCAGCTTGGGGCAGGGATCCACAGATACGCAGTATTTT. This sequence joins TRBV5-6 and TRBJ2-3; tentatively, D is TRBD1 (5 bases). In germline, CDR1 is SGHDT, CDR2 YYEEEE. The CDR3 spans 15 residues. V was pared by 0 bases and J by 2 bases, with 10 bases between.

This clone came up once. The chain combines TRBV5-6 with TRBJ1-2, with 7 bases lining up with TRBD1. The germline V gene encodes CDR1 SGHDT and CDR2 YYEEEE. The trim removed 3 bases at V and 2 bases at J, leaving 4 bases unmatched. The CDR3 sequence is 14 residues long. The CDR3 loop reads CASSWGQQNYGYTF. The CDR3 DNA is TGTGCCAGCAGCTGGGGACAGCAGAACTATGGCTACACCTTC.

The CDR3: CASSPRVGQANEKLFF. CDR3 nucleotides: TGTGCCAGCTCACCCAGAGTGGGACAGGCTAATGAAAAACTGTTTTTT. The V call is TRBV18, the J call TRBJ1-4; 8 bases fit TRBD1. The CDR3 sequence is 16 residues long. Germline-derived CDR1 and CDR2 are KGHSH and LQKENI. V lost 3 bases to trimming and J lost 3 bases; unmatched junction nucleotides: 6. Full variable domain (missing parts from reference TRBV18 and TRBJ1-4): NAGVMQNPRHLVRRRGQEARLRCSPMKGHSHVYWYRQLPEEGLKFMVYLQKENIIDESGMPKERFSAEFPKEGPSILRIQQVVRGDSAAYFCASSPRVGQANEKLFFGSGTQLSVL.

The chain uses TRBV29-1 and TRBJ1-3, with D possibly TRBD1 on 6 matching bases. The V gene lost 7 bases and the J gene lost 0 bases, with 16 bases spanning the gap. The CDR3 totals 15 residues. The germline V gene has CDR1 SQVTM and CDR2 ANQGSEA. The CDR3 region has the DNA TGCAGCGCAAGGGGGGAAGGAGACTCTGGAAACACCATATATTTT. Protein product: CSARGEGDSGNTIYF. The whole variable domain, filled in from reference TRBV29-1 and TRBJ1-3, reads SAVISQKPSRDICQRGTSLTIQCQVDSQVTMMFWYRQQPGQSLTLIATANQGSEATYESGFVIDKFPISRPNLTFSTLTVSNMSPEDSSIYLCSARGEGDSGNTIYFGEGSWLTVV.

CDR3 sequence (DNA): TGTGCCAGCAGCCCCCGACAGAGGGCCTATGGCTACACCTTC. It codes for CASSPRQRAYGYTF. The V call is TRBV14, the J call TRBJ1-2; weak D call: TRBD1 (5 bases). Germline CDR1 SGHDN, CDR2 FVKESK. This CDR3 is built from 14 residues. V gave up 4 bases and J gave up 4 bases, with 13 bases separating them. Together with reference TRBV14 and TRBJ1-2, the CDR3 gives the full variable domain: EAGVTQFPSHSVIEKGQTVTLRCDPISGHDNLYWYRRVMGKEIKFLLHFVKESKQDESGMPNNRFLAERTGGTYSTLKVQPAELEDSGVYFCASSPRQRAYGYTFGSGTRLTVV.